Presented here are 12 T cell receptor beta chains from one specimen sequenced in a study of response to subunit inactivated influenza vaccine. From the RT-PCR reads, TCRdb called clonotypes with MiXCR, one entry per CDR3 protein. The data show about 180,000 distinct CDR3 sequences, 9.2% seen once. This material consisted of non-naive T cells sorted from PBMCs, taken on the day of vaccination. All receptors come from a man in his forties or fifties who received an inactivated influenza vaccine.

This clonotype was recorded many times. J is TRBJ2-1 and V is TRBV20-1; D is undetermined. The germline V and J ends were trimmed by 6 bases and 7 bases, with 13 bases remaining between them. This CDR3 has 12 residues. The germline gives CDR1 DFQATT, CDR2 SNEGSKA (reference sequence). The chain's CDR3 is CSATPGQNEQFF. CDR3 in DNA: TGCAGTGCCACCCCCGGCCAAAATGAGCAGTTCTTC.

The chain carries TRBV27 and TRBJ2-2; a weak D match, TRBD1 (6 bases). The CDR3 is made up of 14 amino acids. Trimming removed 2 bases from V and 5 bases from J, with 9 bases in between. The germline gives CDR1 MNHEY, CDR2 SMNVEV (reference sequence). As DNA, the CDR3 is TGTGCCAGCAGTTTAGACAGGCGGACCGGGGAGCTGTTTTTT. This codes for CASSLDRRTGELFF.

This clonotype was recorded many times. This rearrangement joins TRBV9 to TRBJ1-1; 8 nucleotides line up with TRBD1. V trimming: 4 bases; J trimming: 7 bases; junction bases outside the gene matches: 12. The CDR3 consists of 15 residues. Germline CDR1 SGDLS, CDR2 YYNGEE. This CDR3 reads CASSLGQGRPIEAFF. The CDR3 DNA follows: TGTGCCAGCAGCCTAGGACAGGGCCGACCAATTGAAGCTTTCTTT.

In regard to this clonotype: It may be a read error: a sequence one base away is much more abundant. The chain couples TRBV4-2 to TRBJ2-1; D is ambiguous. Looked up from germline, CDR1 is LGHNA and CDR2 is YNFKEQ. V shed 4 bases and J shed 0 bases, with 10 bases lying between them. The CDR3 sequence is 15 residues long. CDR3 in amino acids: CASSLSRNSYNEQFF. The CDR3 DNA is TGTGCCAGCAGCCTGAGCCGCAACTCCTACAATGAGCAGTTCTTC.

This clonotype has a handful of counts. The J gene is TRBJ2-4, the V gene TRBV28; no definite D call. CDR1 is MDHEN and CDR2 is SYDVKM in the germline V gene. The CDR3 is made up of 12 amino acids. Trimming removed 5 bases at V and 0 bases at J, with 2 bases between. CDR3 amino acids: CASSQAKNIQYF. Here the CDR3 DNA reads TGTGCCAGCAGTCAAGCCAAAAACATTCAGTACTTC.

This clonotype was picked up many times. The CDR3: CASSLDPLADEQYF. DNA for the CDR3: TGTGCCAGCAGCTTAGACCCCCTAGCGGACGAGCAGTACTTC. The chain uses TRBV13 and TRBJ2-7; 7 bases fit TRBD2. V shed 1 base, J shed 5 bases, and the junction held 5 bases outside the gene matches. The V gene's germline CDR1 is PRHDT and CDR2 FYEKMQ (reference sequence). The CDR3 is 14 amino acids.

This clonotype has at least ten counts. The chain is built from TRBV7-8 and TRBJ1-4; D unresolved. This CDR3 region has 16 residues. The germline CDR1 and CDR2 sequences are SGHVS and FQNEAQ. Between the trimmed V and J ends, which lost 1 base and 10 bases, there was a span of 19 bases. The CDR3 DNA follows: TGTGCCAGCAGCTTAGATTTGGTGTCCCGACCGGGAAAACTGTTTTTT. This gives the protein CASSLDLVSRPGKLFF.

This clonotype was picked up many times. The V and J genes are TRBV7-9 and TRBJ2-7; the D is unclear. The CDR3 is 14 residues long. Germline lookup yields CDR1 SEHNR and CDR2 FQNEAQ (reference sequence). Trimming left V 0 bases short and J 4 bases short, with 10 bases between. The CDR3 protein is CASSLAGLGYEQYF. CDR3 nucleotide sequence: TGTGCCAGCAGCTTAGCAGGGTTAGGTTACGAGCAGTACTTC.

This clonotype was observed many times. CDR3 bases: TGTGCCAGCACTATACAGGGGAACACTGAAGCTTTCTTT. Residues: CASTIQGNTEAFF. The genes are TRBV2 and TRBJ1-1; possibly TRBD1 for D (6 bases). The CDR3 has 13 residues. The germline gives CDR1 SNHLY, CDR2 FYNNEI. The ends were cut back, 7 bases at V and 1 base at J, with 10 bases in the middle.

In this sample, this clonotype turned up a few times. This sequence joins TRBV11-1 and TRBJ1-5; D is possibly TRBD1 (6 bases). Germline CDR1 is SGHAT and CDR2 is FQDESV (reference sequence). V shed 1 base and J shed 0 bases, with 22 bases lying between them. This CDR3 contains 20 residues. Here the CDR3 DNA reads TGTGCCAGCAGCTTAGTAGGCGTTAGAGGCGGGGGCTTTAGCAATCAGCCCCAGCATTTT. Its translation is CASSLVGVRGGGFSNQPQHF.

This clonotype occurred a few times. V and J are TRBV6-1 and TRBJ2-5; 9 bases agree with TRBD2. Germline values: CDR1 MNHNS, CDR2 SASEGT. The CDR3 sequence is 16 residues long. With 8 bases clipped from V and 3 bases from J, the junction kept 13 bases outside the gene matches. The CDR3 nucleotides read TGTGCCAGCCGTCCTGCGCTAGCGGGACGAAAAGAGACCCAGTACTTC. Its translation: CASRPALAGRKETQYF.

The sample holds many counts of this clonotype. This chain links TRBV7-8 with TRBJ2-7, with 8 positions matching TRBD1. Germline assignment: CDR1 SGHVS and CDR2 FQNEAQ. This CDR3 comprises 14 residues. V was pared by 5 bases and J by 7 bases, with 10 bases of the junction left unmatched. The chain's CDR3 is CASSHGQGVGEQYF. In DNA, the CDR3 is TGTGCCAGCAGCCACGGACAGGGAGTGGGGGAGCAGTACTTC.